This T cell receptor beta chain emerged from a study of T cell repertoires in cytomegalovirus infection. About the study: Shared public TCR beta signatures pointed to both CMV infection and a matching HLA type. Study conclusions and caveats: Ex vivo, HLA-C-restricted CMV-specific TCR beta clonotypes prevailed over the rest of the response.

In the case of this clonotype: What it binds is not known. An end of the junction does not agree with germline; a read error may underlie this.

Germline assignment: CDR1 MGHRA and CDR2 YSYEKL. The CDR3 covers 15 residues. TCRdb processed the reads anew with MiXCR; each CDR3 protein has one entry. The sample lists some 920,000 distinct CDR3 sequences, under 40% occurring once. The sample here was cultured CD8+ T cells from PBMCs, taken from culture after CMV antigen stimulation. The chain joins TRBV4-1 to TRBJ1-2, with TRBD1 matching 8 bases. The TCR comes from a human donor in good health (CMV status not recorded). Some clones in this sample may be carry-over from other donors' samples. The CDR3 DNA is TGTGCCAGCAGCCCTCAGAGGGGACAGGACTATGGCTACACCTTC. Translated: CASSPQRGQDYGYTF.